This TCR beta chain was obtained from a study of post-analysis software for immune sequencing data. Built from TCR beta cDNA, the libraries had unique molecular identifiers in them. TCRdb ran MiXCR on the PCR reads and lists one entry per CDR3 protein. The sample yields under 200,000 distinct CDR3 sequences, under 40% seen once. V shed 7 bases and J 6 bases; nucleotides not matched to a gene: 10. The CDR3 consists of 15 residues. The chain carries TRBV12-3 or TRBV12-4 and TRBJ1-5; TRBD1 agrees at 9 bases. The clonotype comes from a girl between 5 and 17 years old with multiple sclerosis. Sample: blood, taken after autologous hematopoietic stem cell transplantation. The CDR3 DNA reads TGTGCCAGCATGGGTACAGGGGGCGCGGGTCAGCCCCAGCATTTT. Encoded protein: CASMGTGGAGQPQHF.